Shown below are 4 T cell receptor beta chains from a single sample sequenced in a study of cytomegalovirus exposure and HLA in healthy donors. The PCR employed 60 Vbeta primers together with 13 Jbeta primers. Sequencing was performed with immunoSEQ multiplex PCR; in TCRdb, only in-frame clones are kept and a portion is missing. The sample yields more than 95,000 clones, approximately 74% seen once. Material for sequencing was PBMCs. The source of these receptors is a woman between 50 and 59 years old in good health and CMV-seropositive.

This chain joins TRBV5-5 and TRBJ2-1; TRBD2 matches at 9 bases. Germline loops: CDR1 SGHKS, CDR2 YYEKEE (reference sequence). V was pared by 6 bases and J by 6 bases, with 7 bases of the junction left unmatched. There are 14 residues in the CDR3. For the CDR3, the DNA is TGTGCCAGCAAGAGGCTAGCGGGATCCAATGAGCAGTTCTTC. This gives the protein CASKRLAGSNEQFF.

The rearrangement links TRBV20-1 to TRBJ2-7, with 12 nucleotides matching TRBD2. Germline V gene sequence: CDR1 DFQATT, CDR2 SNEGSKA (reference sequence). The CDR3 consists of 11 residues. The V and J ends lost 7 bases and 6 bases, in that order; junction bases with no gene match: 1. The CDR3 bases are TGCAGTGAACTAGCGGGAGGCGAGCAGTACTTC. Translated: CSELAGGEQYF.

The CDR3: CASRPGQVNTEAFF. The DNA of the CDR3 is TGTGCCAGCAGACCGGGACAGGTTAACACTGAAGCTTTCTTT. The chain is built from TRBV27 and TRBJ1-1; 8 nucleotides align to TRBD1. The CDR3 spans 14 residues. Per germline, CDR1 MNHEY and CDR2 SMNVEV (reference sequence). The ends lost 6 bases at V and 2 bases at J; junction bases unmatched: 5.

Only a few counts were recorded for this clone. This chain connects TRBV11-2 to TRBJ1-4; D unclear. The germline gives CDR1 SGHAT, CDR2 FQNNGV. The ends were cut back, 1 base at V and 8 bases at J, with 8 bases in the middle. This CDR3 has 13 residues. This CDR3 reads CASSLAAVEKLFF. The DNA for the CDR3 is TGTGCCAGCAGCTTAGCCGCGGTGGAAAAACTGTTTTTT.